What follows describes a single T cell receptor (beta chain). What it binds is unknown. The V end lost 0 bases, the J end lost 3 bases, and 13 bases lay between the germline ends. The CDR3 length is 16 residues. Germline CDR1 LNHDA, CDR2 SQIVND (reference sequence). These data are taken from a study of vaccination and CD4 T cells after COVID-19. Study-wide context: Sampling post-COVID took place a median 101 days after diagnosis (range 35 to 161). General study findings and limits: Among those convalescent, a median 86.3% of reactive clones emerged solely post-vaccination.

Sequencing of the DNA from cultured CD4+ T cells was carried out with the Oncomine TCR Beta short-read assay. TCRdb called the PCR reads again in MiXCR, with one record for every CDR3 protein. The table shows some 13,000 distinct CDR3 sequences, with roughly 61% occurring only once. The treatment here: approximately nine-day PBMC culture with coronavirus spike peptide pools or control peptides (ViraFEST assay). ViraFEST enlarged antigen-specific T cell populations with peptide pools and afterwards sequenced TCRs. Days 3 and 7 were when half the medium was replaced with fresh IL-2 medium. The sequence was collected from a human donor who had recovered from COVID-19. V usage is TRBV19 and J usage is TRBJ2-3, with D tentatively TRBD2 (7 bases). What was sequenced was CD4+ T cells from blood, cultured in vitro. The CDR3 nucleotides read TGTGCCAGTAGTATAGATGGGAGGGACACGACAGATACGCAGTATTTT. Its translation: CASSIDGRDTTDTQYF.